These 10 T cell receptor beta chains originate from one sample sequenced in a study of vaccination and CD4 T cells after COVID-19 (dated by TCRdb to about 2022). Antigen specificity for these receptors is unknown. The treatment or condition label for this specimen denotes: roughly 10-day PBMC culture with coronavirus spike peptide pools or control peptides (ViraFEST assay). The method was PCR. The sample was run on an Illumina iSeq 100. At the Johns Hopkins FTIC core, DNA from the cultured CD4+ T cells underwent TCR sequencing with the Oncomine TCR Beta short-read assay. TCRdb reprocessing: public reads trimmed at Q25 with fastp, clones called with MiXCR, in-frame beta chains kept. Identical CDR3 protein sequences are pooled into one entry, listed with their most common genes and DNA. This sample has 20,000 to 25,000 distinct CDR3 sequences in its table, and approximately 67% of those were observed once. The ten biggest clones cover under 25% of the sample.

This specimen consisted of CD4+ T cells from blood, cultured in vitro, obtained before SARS-CoV-2 vaccination. These receptors came from a human donor who received a COVID-19 vaccine.

This clonotype was seen just once. The gene calls are TRBV7-2 and TRBJ2-3; 8 bases are shared with TRBD2. The ends lost 1 base at V and 5 bases at J; junction bases unmatched: 8. This CDR3 contains 16 residues. Germline V gene sequence: CDR1 SGHTA, CDR2 FQGNSA. The CDR3 loop is CASSLVASGGGDTQYF. The CDR3 coding sequence is TGTGCCAGCAGCTTAGTGGCCAGCGGGGGTGGAGATACGCAGTATTTT. Variable domain in full (rest from reference TRBV7-2 and TRBJ2-3): GAGVSQSPSNKVTEKGKDVELRCDPISGHTALYWYRQSLGQGLEFLIYFQGNSAPDKSGLPSDRFSAERTGGSVSTLTIQRTQQEDSAVYLCASSLVASGGGDTQYFGPGTRLTVL.

The chain employs TRBV5-1 and TRBJ1-1, with a possible D match to TRBD1 (5 bases). V dropped 2 bases and J dropped 2 bases, with 13 bases sitting between them. The CDR3 spans 15 residues. CDR1 is SGHRS and CDR2 is YFSETQ in the germline V gene. The CDR3 sequence: CASSLTGIPNTEAFF. CDR3 sequence (DNA): TGCGCCAGCAGCTTAACAGGAATTCCCAACACTGAAGCTTTCTTT.

This clonotype turned up a few times. The chain uses TRBV20-1 and TRBJ2-5, with 11 bases that match TRBD2. Unmatched junction bases numbered 12, after V lost 1 base and J lost 8 bases. Germline V gene lookup returns CDR1 DFQATT and CDR2 SNEGSKA (reference sequence). The CDR3 sequence is 16 residues long. CDR3 sequence reads: CSARVPSGGIRETQYF. The CDR3, as DNA: TGCAGTGCTAGAGTCCCTAGCGGGGGGATAAGAGAAACCCAGTACTTC.

The CDR3: CSASTGYEQYF. CDR3 nucleotide sequence: TGCAGTGCTAGTACGGGCTACGAGCAGTACTTC. The chain couples TRBV20-1 to TRBJ2-7; D not certain. The germline V and J ends were trimmed by 3 bases and 3 bases, with 6 bases remaining between them. This CDR3 comprises 11 residues. The germline V gene encodes CDR1 DFQATT and CDR2 SNEGSKA (reference sequence).

This clonotype was seen only a few times. The chain has TRBV12-3 or TRBV12-4 and TRBJ1-5; TRBD1 matches 9 bases. V lost 5 bases and J lost 2; bases outside the gene matches: 4. The CDR3 is 15 residues long. The CDR3 reads CASSPRTGGNQPQHF. As DNA, the CDR3 is TGTGCCAGCAGTCCCCGGACAGGGGGCAATCAGCCCCAGCATTTT.

This clonotype is medium-sized. The genes are TRBV30 and TRBJ2-5; 9 positions match TRBD1. CDR3 size: 14 residues. The germline V gene has CDR1 GTSNPN and CDR2 SVGIG (reference sequence). Unmatched junction bases numbered 6, after V lost 2 bases and J lost 5 bases. CDR3 coding DNA: TGTGCCTGGAGTCCCGGACAGGGGATTGAGACCCAGTACTTC. It yields the protein CAWSPGQGIETQYF. Full variable domain (remainder filled in from reference TRBV30 and TRBJ2-5): SQTIHQWPATLVQPVGSPLSLECTVEGTSNPNLYWYRQAAGRGLQLLFYSVGIGQISSEVPQNLSASRPQDRQFILSSKKLLLSDSGFYLCAWSPGQGIETQYFGPGTRLLVL.

The gene calls are TRBV20-1 and TRBJ1-3; D not resolved. Germline values: CDR1 DFQATT, CDR2 SNEGSKA (reference sequence). This CDR3 is built from 16 residues. The V end was cut by 4 bases, the J end by 3 bases, with 19 bases between. As DNA, the CDR3 is TGCAGTGCTACTGACCCCCTTGGTGACGGTGGAAACACCATATATTTT. Translation: CSATDPLGDGGNTIYF.

This rearrangement joins TRBV7-6 to TRBJ2-7; D remains ambiguous. Germline-derived CDR1 and CDR2 are SGHVS and FNYEAQ. CDR3 size: 13 residues. V was shortened by 2 bases and J by 7 bases, with 12 bases between the two germline ends. This CDR3 is CASSLLFSPEQYF. The DNA of the CDR3 is TGTGCCAGCAGCTTACTTTTTAGCCCGGAGCAGTACTTC.

A few counts support this clonotype. The J gene is TRBJ1-1, the V gene TRBV20-1; possible D gene TRBD1, 5 bases. The CDR3 runs to 15 residues. Trimming took off 5 bases at V and 3 bases at J, with 19 bases between the two ends. CDR1 is DFQATT, CDR2 SNEGSKA, per germline (reference sequence). The DNA for the CDR3 is TGCAGTGCTGGGAGGGGACCCTCTTTTGACACTGAAGCTTTCTTT. It encodes CSAGRGPSFDTEAFF.

The chain employs TRBV7-9 and TRBJ1-2; no definite D call. Germline assignment: CDR1 SEHNR and CDR2 FQNEAQ (reference sequence). V gave up 7 bases and J gave up 4 bases, with 19 bases separating them. The CDR3 has 15 residues. This CDR3 is CASIHSGGLRYGYTF. The CDR3 DNA reads as TGTGCCAGCATCCACTCTGGAGGGCTTCGCTATGGCTACACCTTC.